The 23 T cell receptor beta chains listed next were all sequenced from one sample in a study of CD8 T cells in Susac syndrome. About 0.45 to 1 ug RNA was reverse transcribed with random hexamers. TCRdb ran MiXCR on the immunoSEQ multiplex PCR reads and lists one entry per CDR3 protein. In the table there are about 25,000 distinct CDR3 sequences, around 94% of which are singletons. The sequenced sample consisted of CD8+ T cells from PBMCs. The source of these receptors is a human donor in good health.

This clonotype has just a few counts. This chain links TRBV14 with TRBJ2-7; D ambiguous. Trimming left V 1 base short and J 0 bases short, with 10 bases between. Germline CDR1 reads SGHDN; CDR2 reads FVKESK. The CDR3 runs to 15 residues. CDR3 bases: TGTGCCAGCAGCCAAGGAGACGGTCACTCCTACGAGCAGTACTTC. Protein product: CASSQGDGHSYEQYF.

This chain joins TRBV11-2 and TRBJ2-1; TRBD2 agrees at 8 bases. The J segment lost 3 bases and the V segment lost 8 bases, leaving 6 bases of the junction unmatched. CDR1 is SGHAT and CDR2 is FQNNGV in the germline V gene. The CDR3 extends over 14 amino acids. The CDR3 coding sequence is TGTGCCAGCTCATGGCGGGGGGACTACAATGAGCAGTTCTTC. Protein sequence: CASSWRGDYNEQFF.

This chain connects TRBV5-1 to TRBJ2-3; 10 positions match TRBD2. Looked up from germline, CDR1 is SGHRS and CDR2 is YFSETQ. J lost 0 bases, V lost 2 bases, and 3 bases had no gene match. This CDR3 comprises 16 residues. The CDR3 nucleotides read TGCGCCAGCAGCTTAAGCGGGGGGGTCAGCACAGATACGCAGTATTTT. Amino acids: CASSLSGGVSTDTQYF.

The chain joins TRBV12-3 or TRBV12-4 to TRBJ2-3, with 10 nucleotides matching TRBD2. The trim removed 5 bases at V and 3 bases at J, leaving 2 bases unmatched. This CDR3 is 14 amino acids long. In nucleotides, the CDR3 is TGTGCCAGCAGTGGACTAGCGGCGACAGATACGCAGTATTTT. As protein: CASSGLAATDTQYF.

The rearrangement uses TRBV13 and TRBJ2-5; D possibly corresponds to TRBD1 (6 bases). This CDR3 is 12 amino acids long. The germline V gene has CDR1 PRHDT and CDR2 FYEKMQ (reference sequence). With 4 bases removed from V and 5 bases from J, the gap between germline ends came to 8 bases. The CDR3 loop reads CASSSRGETQYF. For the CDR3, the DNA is TGTGCCAGCAGCTCGAGGGGGGAGACCCAGTACTTC.

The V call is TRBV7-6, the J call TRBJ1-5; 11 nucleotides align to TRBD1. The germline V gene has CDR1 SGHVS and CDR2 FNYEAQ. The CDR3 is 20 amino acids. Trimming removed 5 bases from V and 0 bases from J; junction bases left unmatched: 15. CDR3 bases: TGTGCCAGCAGCCTTACTTCTCCTACTGGGACAGGGGGTAGCAATCAGCCCCAGCATTTT. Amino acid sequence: CASSLTSPTGTGGSNQPQHF.

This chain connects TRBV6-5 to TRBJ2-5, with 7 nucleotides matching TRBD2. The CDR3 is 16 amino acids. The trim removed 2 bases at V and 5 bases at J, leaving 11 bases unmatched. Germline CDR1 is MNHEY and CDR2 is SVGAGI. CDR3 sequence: CASSYGPAGFVETQYF. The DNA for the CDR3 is TGTGCCAGCAGTTACGGTCCAGCGGGGTTCGTGGAGACCCAGTACTTC.

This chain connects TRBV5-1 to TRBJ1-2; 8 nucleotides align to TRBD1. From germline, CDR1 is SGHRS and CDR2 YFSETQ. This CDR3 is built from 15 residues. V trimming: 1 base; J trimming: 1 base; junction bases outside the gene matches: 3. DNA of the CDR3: TGCGCCAGCAGCTTGCGACAGGGGCTTAACTATGGCTACACCTTC. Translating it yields CASSLRQGLNYGYTF. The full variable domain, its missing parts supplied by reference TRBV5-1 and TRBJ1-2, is KAGVTQTPRYLIKTRGQQVTLSCSPISGHRSVSWYQQTPGQGLQFLFEYFSETQRNKGNFPGRFSGRQFSNSRSEMNVSTLELGDSALYLCASSLRQGLNYGYTFGSGTRLTVV.

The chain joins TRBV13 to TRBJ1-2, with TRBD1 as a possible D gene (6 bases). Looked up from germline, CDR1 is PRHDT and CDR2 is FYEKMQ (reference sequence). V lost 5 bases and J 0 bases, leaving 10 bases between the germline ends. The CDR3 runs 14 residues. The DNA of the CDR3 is TGTGCCAGCAGCGACAGACAGGCTAACTATGGCTACACCTTC. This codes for CASSDRQANYGYTF.

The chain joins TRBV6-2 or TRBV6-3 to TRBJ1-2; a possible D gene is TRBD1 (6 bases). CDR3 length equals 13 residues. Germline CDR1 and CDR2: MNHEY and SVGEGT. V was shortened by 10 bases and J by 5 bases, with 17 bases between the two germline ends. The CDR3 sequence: CATGGSERYGYTF. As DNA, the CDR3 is TGTGCCACCGGGGGCAGCGAAAGATATGGCTACACCTTC.

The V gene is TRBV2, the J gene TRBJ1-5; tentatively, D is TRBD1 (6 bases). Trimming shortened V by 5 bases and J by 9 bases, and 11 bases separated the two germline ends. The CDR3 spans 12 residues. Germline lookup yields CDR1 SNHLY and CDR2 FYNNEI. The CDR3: CASSLTGWPQHF. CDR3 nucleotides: TGTGCCAGCAGTCTTACAGGGTGGCCCCAGCATTTT.

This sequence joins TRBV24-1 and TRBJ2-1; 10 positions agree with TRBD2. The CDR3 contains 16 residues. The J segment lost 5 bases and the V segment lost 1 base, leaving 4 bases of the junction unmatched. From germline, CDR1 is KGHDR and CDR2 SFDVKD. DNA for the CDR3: TGTGCCACCAGTGATTTTCCTAGCGGGGGCAACAATGAGCAGTTCTTC. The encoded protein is CATSDFPSGGNNEQFF.

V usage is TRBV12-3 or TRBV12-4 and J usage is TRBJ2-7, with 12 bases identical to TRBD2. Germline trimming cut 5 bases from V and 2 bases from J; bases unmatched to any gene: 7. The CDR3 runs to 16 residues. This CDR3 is CASSKRTSGDPYEQYF. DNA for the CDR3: TGTGCCAGCAGTAAACGGACTAGCGGGGACCCCTACGAGCAGTACTTC.

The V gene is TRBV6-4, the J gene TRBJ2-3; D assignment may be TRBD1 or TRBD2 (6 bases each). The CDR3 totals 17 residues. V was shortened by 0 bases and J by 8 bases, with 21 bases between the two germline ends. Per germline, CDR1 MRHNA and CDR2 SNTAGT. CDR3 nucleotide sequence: TGTGCCAGCAGTGACTCGAGGGGCTCGGGGGCGCATAGTACGCAGTATTTT. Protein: CASSDSRGSGAHSTQYF.

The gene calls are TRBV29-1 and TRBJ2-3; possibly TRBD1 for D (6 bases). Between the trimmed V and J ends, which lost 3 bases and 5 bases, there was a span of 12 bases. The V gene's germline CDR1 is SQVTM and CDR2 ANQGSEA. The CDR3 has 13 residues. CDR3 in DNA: TGCAGCGTTGACGAGACAGGATTAGATACGCAGTATTTT. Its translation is CSVDETGLDTQYF.

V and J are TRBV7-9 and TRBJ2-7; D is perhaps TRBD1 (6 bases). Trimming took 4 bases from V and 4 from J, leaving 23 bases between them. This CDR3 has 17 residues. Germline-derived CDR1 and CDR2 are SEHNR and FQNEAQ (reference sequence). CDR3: CASSSLSSRGIGYEQYF. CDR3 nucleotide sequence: TGTGCCAGCAGCTCTCTCTCCTCGAGGGGGATAGGGTACGAGCAGTACTTC.

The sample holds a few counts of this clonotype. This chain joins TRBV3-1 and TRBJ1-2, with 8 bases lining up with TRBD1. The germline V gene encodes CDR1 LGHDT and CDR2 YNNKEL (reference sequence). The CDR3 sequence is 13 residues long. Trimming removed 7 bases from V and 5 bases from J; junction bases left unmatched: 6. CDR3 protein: CASKAGQAYGYTF. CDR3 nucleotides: TGTGCCAGCAAGGCGGGACAGGCGTATGGCTACACCTTC.

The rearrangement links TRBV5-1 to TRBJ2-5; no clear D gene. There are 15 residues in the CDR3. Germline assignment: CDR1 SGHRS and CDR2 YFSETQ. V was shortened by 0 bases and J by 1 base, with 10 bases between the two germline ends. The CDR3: CASSLAQTIQETQYF. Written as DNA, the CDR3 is TGCGCCAGCAGCTTGGCACAGACGATCCAAGAGACCCAGTACTTC.

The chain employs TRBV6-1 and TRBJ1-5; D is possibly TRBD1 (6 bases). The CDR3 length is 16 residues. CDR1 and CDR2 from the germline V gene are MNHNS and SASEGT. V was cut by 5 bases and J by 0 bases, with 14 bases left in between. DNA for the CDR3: TGTGCCAGCAGTCCTGACAGGTTCCCTAGCAATCAGCCCCAGCATTTT. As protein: CASSPDRFPSNQPQHF.

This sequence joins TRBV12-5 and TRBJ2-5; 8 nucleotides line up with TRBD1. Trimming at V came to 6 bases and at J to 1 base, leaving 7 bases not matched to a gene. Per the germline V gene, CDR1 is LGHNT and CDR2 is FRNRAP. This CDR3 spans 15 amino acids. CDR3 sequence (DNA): TGTGCTAGTGGGGACAGGGTTTTGGGCCAAGAGACCCAGTACTTC. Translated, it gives CASGDRVLGQETQYF.

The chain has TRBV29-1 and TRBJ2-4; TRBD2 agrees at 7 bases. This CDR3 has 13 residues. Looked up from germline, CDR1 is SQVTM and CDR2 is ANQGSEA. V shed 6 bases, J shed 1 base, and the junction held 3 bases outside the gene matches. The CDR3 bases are TGCAGCGTCACCGGGGGGGCCAAAAACATTCAGTACTTC. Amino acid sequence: CSVTGGAKNIQYF. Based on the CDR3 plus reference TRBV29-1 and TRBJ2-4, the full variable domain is SAVISQKPSRDICQRGTSLTIQCQVDSQVTMMFWYRQQPGQSLTLIATANQGSEATYESGFVIDKFPISRPNLTFSTLTVSNMSPEDSSIYLCSVTGGAKNIQYFGAGTRLSVL.

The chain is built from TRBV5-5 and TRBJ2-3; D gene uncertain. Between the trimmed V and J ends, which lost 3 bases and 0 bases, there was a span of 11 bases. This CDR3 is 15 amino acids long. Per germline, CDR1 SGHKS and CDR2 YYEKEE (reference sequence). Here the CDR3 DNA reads TGTGCCAGCAGCTCGATGGACCCTAGCACAGATACGCAGTATTTT. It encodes CASSSMDPSTDTQYF.

The CDR3 spells CSAPKRGGLLGEQYF. CDR3 bases: TGCAGTGCTCCAAAGCGGGGGGGCCTTCTTGGCGAGCAGTACTTC. The J gene is TRBJ2-7, the V gene TRBV20-1; TRBD2 matches 10 bases. Germline V lookup: CDR1 DFQATT, CDR2 SNEGSKA (reference sequence). The CDR3 totals 15 residues. V shed 5 bases and J 6 bases; nucleotides not matched to a gene: 13.